The 8 T cell receptor beta chains presented below share a single source sample, sequenced in a study of beta chain features in type 1 diabetes. Notes on the study in general: Shorter TCRB CDR3s, moderately but significantly so, marked every one of the four CD4+ subsets in Type 1 diabetes patients.

The entirety of the isolated RNA underwent reverse transcription, so expressed TCRB transcripts were sequenced. TCRdb's table, derived via immunoSEQ multiplex PCR, lists solely in-frame clones and lacks some. The sample yields 150,000 to 200,000 clones, around 7.8% seen once. Antigens of these TCRs are unknown. Sequences were obtained from central memory CD4+ T cells from blood. The receptors here all came from a middle-aged woman with type 1 diabetes.

This chain uses TRBV6-1 with TRBJ2-1; no clear D gene. CDR1 and CDR2 from the germline V gene are MNHNS and SASEGT. This CDR3 is 13 amino acids long. V was pared by 4 bases and J by 4 bases, with 8 bases between. The CDR3 DNA sequence: TGTGCCAGCAGTGCTACGAATTACAATGAGCAGTTCTTC. This encodes CASSATNYNEQFF.

The table lists this clone with a few counts. The chain couples TRBV29-1 to TRBJ1-5, with D possibly TRBD1 on 6 matching bases. The CDR3 loop spans 13 amino acids. The germline V gene has CDR1 SQVTM and CDR2 ANQGSEA. V shed 4 bases and J shed 4 bases, with 11 bases lying between them. The chain's CDR3 is CSVVAGENQPQHF. The CDR3 nucleotides are TGCAGCGTTGTCGCAGGGGAAAATCAGCCCCAGCATTTT.

This clone was seen a handful of times. The chain uses TRBV6-5 and TRBJ2-2, with D perhaps TRBD2 (5 bases). The germline gives CDR1 MNHEY, CDR2 SVGAGI. CDR3 length: 15 residues. V lost 7 bases and J 4 bases, leaving 16 bases between the germline ends. DNA for the CDR3: TGTGCCAGCAAAACCTTGGGCCGGGGCACCGGGGAGCTGTTTTTT. Its translation is CASKTLGRGTGELFF.

This chain links TRBV13 with TRBJ2-1; 12 nucleotides match TRBD2. This CDR3 has 16 residues. Per the germline V gene, CDR1 is PRHDT and CDR2 is FYEKMQ (reference sequence). With V trimmed by 4 bases and J by 9 bases, 10 bases remained unmatched. The CDR3 nucleotides are TGTGCCAGCAGCTCCGAGACTAGCGGGGGTGCGGGTGAGCAGTTCTTC. Translation gives CASSSETSGGAGEQFF.

This clone was observed a handful of times. In nucleotides, the CDR3 is TGTGCCAGCAGAGACAGGGGGAAGAACACCGGGGAGCTGTTTTTT. Translated, it gives CASRDRGKNTGELFF. This rearrangement joins TRBV6-5 to TRBJ2-2, with 9 bases matching TRBD1. From germline, CDR1 is MNHEY and CDR2 SVGAGI. Trimming at V came to 6 bases and at J to 1 base, leaving 3 bases not matched to a gene. This CDR3 has 15 residues.

The sample holds a few counts of this clone. This chain links TRBV9 with TRBJ1-2; 10 bases align to TRBD1. V lost 4 bases to trimming and J lost 6 bases; unmatched junction nucleotides: 6. This CDR3 region has 14 residues. Germline V CDR1 and CDR2: SGDLS, YYNGEE. The CDR3 region has the DNA TGTGCCAGCAGCCGGGGACAGGGGCGGGATGGCTACACCTTC. This encodes CASSRGQGRDGYTF. Supplemented by reference TRBV9 and TRBJ1-2, the full variable domain reads DSGVTQTPKHLITATGQRVTLRCSPRSGDLSVYWYQQSLDQGLQFLIQYYNGEERAKGNILERFSAQQFPDLHSELNLSSLELGDSALYFCASSRGQGRDGYTFGSGTRLTVV.

V and J are TRBV12-5 and TRBJ2-2; tentative D call: TRBD1 (5 bases). This CDR3 comprises 15 residues. V was pared by 6 bases and J by 5 bases, with 16 bases between. Germline V CDR1 and CDR2: LGHNT, FRNRAP. The CDR3 protein is CASGLGALGTGELFF. CDR3 in DNA: TGTGCTAGTGGGCTTGGGGCCTTGGGTACCGGGGAGCTGTTTTTT.

CDR3 in amino acids: CASSLGRTNEKLFF. The DNA of the CDR3 is TGTGCCAGCAGCTTAGGGAGGACTAATGAAAAACTGTTTTTT. This chain joins TRBV7-9 and TRBJ1-4; D ambiguous. This CDR3 has 14 residues. Germline loops: CDR1 SEHNR, CDR2 FQNEAQ (reference sequence). V was shortened by 1 base and J by 2 bases, with 5 bases between the two germline ends.